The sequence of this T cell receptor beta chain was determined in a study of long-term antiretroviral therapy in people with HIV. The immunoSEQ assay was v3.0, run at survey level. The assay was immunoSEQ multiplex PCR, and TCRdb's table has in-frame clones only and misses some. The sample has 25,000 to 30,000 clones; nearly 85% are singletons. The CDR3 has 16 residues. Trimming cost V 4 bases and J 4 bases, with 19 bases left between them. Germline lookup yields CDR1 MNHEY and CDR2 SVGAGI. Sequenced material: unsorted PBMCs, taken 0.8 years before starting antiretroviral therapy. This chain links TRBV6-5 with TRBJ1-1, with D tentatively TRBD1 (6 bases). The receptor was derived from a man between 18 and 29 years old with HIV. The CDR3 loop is CASSFLVGGGSTEAFF. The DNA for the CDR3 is TGTGCCAGCAGTTTCCTAGTCGGAGGGGGAAGCACTGAAGCTTTCTTT.